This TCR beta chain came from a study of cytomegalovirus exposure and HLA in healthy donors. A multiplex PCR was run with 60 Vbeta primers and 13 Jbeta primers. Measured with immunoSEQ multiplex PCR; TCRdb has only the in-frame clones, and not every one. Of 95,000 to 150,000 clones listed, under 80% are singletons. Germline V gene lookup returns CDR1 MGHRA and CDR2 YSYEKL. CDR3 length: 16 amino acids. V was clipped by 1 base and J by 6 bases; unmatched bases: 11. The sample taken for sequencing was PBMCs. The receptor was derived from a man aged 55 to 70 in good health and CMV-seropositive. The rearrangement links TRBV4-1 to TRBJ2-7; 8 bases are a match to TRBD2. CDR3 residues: CASSQGRADSGTEQYF. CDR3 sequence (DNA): TGCGCCAGCAGCCAAGGTAGGGCAGATAGCGGGACCGAGCAGTACTTC.